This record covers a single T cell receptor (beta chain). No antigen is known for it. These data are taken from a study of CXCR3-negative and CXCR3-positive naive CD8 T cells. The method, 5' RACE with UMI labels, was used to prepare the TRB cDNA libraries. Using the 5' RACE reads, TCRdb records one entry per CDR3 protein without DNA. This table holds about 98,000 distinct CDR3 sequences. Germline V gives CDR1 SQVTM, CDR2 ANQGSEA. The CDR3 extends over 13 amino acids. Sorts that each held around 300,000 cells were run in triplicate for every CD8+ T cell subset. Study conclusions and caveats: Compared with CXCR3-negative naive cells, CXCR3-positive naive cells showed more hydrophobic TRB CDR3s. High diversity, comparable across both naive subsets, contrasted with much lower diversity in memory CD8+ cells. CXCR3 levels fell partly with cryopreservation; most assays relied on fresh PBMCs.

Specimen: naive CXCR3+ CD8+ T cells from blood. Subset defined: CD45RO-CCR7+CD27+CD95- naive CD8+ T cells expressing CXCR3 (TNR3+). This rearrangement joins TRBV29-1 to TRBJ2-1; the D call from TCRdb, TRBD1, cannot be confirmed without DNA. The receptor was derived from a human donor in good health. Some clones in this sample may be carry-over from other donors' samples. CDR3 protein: CSVEESLSDEQFF.